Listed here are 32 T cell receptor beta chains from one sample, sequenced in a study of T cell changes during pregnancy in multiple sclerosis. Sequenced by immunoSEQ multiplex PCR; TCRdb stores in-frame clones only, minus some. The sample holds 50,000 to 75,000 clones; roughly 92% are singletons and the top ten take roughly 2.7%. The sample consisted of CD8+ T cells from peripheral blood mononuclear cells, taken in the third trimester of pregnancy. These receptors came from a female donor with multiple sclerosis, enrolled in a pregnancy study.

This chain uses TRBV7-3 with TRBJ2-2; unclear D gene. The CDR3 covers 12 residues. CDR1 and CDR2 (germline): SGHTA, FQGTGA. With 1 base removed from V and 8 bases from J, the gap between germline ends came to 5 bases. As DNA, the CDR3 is TGTGCCAGCAGCTTAAACGCGGGGGAGCTGTTTTTT. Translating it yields CASSLNAGELFF.

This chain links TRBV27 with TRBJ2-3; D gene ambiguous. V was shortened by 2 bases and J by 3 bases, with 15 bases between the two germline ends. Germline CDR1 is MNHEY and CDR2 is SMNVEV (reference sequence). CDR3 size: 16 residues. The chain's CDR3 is CASSLVTPLLTDTQYF. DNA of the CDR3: TGTGCCAGCAGTTTAGTGACTCCTCTACTGACAGATACGCAGTATTTT.

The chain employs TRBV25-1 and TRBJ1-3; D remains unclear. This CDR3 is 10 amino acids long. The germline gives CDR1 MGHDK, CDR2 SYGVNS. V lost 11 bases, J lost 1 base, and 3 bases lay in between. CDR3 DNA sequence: TGTGCCTCTTCTGGAAACACCATATATTTT. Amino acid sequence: CASSGNTIYF.

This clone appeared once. In DNA form, the CDR3 reads TGTGCCAGCAGCGTAAGCCGGGAGGTACTCCTCAATGAGCAGTTCTTC. Protein sequence: CASSVSREVLLNEQFF. The gene calls are TRBV9 and TRBJ2-1; 7 bases align to TRBD2. Trimming at V came to 1 base and at J to 6 bases, leaving 10 bases not matched to a gene. The germline V gene has CDR1 SGDLS and CDR2 YYNGEE. The CDR3 sequence is 16 residues long.

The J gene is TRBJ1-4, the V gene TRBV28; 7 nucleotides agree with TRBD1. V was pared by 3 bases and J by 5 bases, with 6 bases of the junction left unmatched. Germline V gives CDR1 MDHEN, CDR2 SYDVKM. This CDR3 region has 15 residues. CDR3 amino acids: CASSLWTGENEKLFF. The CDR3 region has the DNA TGTGCCAGCAGTTTGTGGACAGGCGAGAATGAAAAACTGTTTTTT.

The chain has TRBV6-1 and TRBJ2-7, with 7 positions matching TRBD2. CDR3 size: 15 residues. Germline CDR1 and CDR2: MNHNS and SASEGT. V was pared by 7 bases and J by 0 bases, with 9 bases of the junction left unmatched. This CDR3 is CASTGGRGSSYEQYF. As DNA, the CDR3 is TGTGCCAGCACCGGCGGGAGAGGTAGCTCCTACGAGCAGTACTTC.

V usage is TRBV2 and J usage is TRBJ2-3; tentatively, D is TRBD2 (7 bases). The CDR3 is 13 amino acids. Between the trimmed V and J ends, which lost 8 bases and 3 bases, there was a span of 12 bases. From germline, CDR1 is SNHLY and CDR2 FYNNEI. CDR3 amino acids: CASRGAGTDTQYF. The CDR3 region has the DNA TGTGCCAGCCGGGGGGCTGGGACAGATACGCAGTATTTT.

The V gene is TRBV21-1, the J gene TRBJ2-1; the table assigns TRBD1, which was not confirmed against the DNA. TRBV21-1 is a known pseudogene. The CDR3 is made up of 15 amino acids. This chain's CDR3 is CASRTRDSSYNEQFF. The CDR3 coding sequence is TGTGCCAGTAGAACACGGGACAGCTCCTACAATGAGCAGTTCTTC.

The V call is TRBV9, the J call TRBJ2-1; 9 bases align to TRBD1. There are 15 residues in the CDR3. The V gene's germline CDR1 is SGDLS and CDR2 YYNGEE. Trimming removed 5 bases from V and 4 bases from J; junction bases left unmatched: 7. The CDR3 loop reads CASSPGTGIYNEQFF. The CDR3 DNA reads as TGTGCCAGCAGTCCCGGGACAGGGATATACAATGAGCAGTTCTTC.

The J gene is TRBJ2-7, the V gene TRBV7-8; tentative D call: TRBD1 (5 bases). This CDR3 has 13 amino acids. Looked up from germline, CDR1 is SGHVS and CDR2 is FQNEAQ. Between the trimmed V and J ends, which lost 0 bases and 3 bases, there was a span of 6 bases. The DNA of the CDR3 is TGTGCCAGCAGCTTAGCCCAGGGCTACGAGCAGTACTTC. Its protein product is CASSLAQGYEQYF.

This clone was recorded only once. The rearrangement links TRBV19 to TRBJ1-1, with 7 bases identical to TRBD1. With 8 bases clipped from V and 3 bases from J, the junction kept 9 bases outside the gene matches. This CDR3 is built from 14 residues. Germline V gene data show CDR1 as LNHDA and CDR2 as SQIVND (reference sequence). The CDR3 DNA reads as TGTGCCAGTTCTTGGACAGGCTGGGACACTGAAGCTTTCTTT. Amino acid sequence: CASSWTGWDTEAFF.

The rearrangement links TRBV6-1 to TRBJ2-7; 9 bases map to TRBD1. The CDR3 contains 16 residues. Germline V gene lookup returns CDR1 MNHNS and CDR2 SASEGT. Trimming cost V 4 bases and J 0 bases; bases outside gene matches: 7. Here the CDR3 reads CASSGPGTGTSYEQYF. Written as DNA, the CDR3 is TGTGCCAGCAGTGGTCCCGGGACAGGGACCTCCTACGAGCAGTACTTC.

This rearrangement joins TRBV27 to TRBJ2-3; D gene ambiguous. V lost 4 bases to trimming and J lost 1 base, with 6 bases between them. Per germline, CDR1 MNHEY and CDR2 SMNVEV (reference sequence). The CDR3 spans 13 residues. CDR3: CASSSLGTDTQYF. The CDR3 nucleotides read TGTGCCAGCAGTTCCCTCGGCACAGATACGCAGTATTTT.

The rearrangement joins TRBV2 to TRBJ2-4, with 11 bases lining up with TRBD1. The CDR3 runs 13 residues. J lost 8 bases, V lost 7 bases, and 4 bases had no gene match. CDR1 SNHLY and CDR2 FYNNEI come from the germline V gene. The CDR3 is CASIRGQGDIQYF. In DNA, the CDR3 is TGTGCCAGCATAAGGGGACAGGGGGACATTCAGTACTTC.

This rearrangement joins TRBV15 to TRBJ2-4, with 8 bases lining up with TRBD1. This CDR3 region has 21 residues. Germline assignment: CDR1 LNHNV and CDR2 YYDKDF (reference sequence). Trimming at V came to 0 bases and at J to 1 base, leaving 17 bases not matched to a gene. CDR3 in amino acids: CATSRDNQGQGARGAKNIQYF. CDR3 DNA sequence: TGTGCCACCAGCAGAGATAATCAGGGGCAGGGGGCGCGAGGGGCCAAAAACATTCAGTACTTC.

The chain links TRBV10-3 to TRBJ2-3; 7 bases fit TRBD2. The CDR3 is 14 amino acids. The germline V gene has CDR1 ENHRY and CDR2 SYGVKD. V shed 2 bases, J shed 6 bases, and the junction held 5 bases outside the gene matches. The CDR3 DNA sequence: TGTGCCATCAGTGAGGGCGGGAGTCCCGATACGCAGTATTTT. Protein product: CAISEGGSPDTQYF.

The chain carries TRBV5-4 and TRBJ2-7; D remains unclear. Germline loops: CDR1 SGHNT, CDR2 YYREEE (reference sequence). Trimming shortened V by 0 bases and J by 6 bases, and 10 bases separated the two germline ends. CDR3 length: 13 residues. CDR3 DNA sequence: TGTGCCAGCAGCTTGGAGCTGGGCCCCGAGCAGTACTTC. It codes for CASSLELGPEQYF.

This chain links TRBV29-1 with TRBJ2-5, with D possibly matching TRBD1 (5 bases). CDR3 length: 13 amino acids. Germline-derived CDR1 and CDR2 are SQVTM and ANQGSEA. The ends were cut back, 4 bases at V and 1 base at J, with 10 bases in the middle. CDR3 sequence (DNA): TGCAGCGTTGGCCCAGGGTTCCAAGAGACCCAGTACTTC. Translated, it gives CSVGPGFQETQYF.

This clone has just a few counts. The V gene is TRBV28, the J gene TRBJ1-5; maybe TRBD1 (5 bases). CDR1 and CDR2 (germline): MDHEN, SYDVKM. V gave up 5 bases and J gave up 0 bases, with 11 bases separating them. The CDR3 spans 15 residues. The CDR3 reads CASSVDSYSNQPQHF. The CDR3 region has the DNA TGTGCCAGCAGTGTAGACAGCTATAGCAATCAGCCCCAGCATTTT.

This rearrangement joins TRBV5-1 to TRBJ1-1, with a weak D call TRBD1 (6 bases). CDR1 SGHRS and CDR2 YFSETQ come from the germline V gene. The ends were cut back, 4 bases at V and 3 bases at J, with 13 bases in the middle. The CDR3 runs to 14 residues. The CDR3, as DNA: TGCGCCAGCAGCGCAGGGGCTTGGGACACTGAAGCTTTCTTT. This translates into CASSAGAWDTEAFF.

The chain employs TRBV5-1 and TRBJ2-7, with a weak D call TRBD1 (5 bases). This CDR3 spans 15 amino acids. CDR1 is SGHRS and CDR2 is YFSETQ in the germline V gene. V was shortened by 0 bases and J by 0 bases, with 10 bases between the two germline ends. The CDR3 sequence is CASSLDQGSSYEQYF. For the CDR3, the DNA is TGCGCCAGCAGCTTGGATCAGGGCAGCTCCTACGAGCAGTACTTC.

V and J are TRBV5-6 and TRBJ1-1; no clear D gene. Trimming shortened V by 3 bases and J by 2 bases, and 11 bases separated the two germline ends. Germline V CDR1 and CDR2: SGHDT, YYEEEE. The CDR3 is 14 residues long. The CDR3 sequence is CASSSPFLNTEAFF. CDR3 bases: TGTGCCAGCAGCTCCCCCTTTCTTAACACTGAAGCTTTCTTT.

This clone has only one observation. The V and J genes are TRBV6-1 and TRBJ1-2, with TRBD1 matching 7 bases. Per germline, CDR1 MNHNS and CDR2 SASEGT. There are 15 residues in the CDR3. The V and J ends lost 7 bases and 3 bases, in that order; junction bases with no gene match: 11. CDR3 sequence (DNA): TGTGCCAGCACCTACAGGGGAGGACCTTACTATGGCTACACCTTC. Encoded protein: CASTYRGGPYYGYTF.

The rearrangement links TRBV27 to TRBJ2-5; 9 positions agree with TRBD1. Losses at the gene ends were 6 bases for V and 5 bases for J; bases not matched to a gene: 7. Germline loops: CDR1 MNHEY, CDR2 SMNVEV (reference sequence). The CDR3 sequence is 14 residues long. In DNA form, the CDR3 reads TGTGCCAGCAGCCCGGGACAGGGCGGCGAGACCCAGTACTTC. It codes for CASSPGQGGETQYF.

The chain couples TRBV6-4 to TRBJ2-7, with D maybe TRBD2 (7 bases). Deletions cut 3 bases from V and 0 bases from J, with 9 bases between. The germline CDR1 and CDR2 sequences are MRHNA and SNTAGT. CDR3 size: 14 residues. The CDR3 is CASSEGGASYEQYF. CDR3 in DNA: TGTGCCAGCAGTGAAGGGGGGGCCTCCTACGAGCAGTACTTC.

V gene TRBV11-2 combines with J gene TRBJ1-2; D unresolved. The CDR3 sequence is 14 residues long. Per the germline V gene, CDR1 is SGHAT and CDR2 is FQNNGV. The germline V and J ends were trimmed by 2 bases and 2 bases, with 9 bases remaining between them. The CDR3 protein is CASSLQYQNYGYTF. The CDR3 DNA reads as TGTGCCAGCAGCTTACAATATCAGAACTATGGCTACACCTTC.

The CDR3 nucleotides read TGTGCCACAAGGACAGGAACGTCCAATGGCTACACCTTC. Translation: CATRTGTSNGYTF. V is TRBV19 and J is TRBJ1-2, with 7 bases matching TRBD1. The CDR3 runs 13 residues. The V gene end was trimmed by 10 bases and the J gene end by 6 bases; junction bases not matched to a gene: 11. Germline CDR1 and CDR2: LNHDA and SQIVND (reference sequence).

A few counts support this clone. The chain's CDR3 is CASSSRQGAGYTF. The CDR3 DNA reads TGTGCCAGCAGCTCTCGACAGGGCGCTGGCTACACCTTC. The gene calls are TRBV5-4 and TRBJ1-2; 7 bases line up with TRBD1. There are 13 residues in the CDR3. Trimming cost V 3 bases and J 7 bases; bases outside gene matches: 6. Germline V gives CDR1 SGHNT, CDR2 YYREEE (reference sequence). The full variable domain, with the rest looked up from reference TRBV5-4 and TRBJ1-2, is ETGVTQSPTHLIKTRGQQVTLRCSSQSGHNTVSWYQQALGQGPQFIFQYYREEENGRGNFPPRFSGLQFPNYSSELNVNALELDDSALYLCASSSRQGAGYTFGSGTRLTVV.

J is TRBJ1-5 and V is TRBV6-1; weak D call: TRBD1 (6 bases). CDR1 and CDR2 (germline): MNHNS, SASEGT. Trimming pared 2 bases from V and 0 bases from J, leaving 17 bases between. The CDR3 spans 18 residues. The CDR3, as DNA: TGTGCCAGCAGTGAAAGTAGCGGGACAAGCTATAGCAATCAGCCCCAGCATTTT. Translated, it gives CASSESSGTSYSNQPQHF.

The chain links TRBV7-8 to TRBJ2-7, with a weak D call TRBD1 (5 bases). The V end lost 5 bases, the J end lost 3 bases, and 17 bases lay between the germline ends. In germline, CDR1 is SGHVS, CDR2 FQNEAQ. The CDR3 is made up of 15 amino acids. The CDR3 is CASSLGQGWIYEQYF. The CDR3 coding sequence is TGTGCCAGCAGCCTGGGGCAGGGTTGGATCTACGAGCAGTACTTC.

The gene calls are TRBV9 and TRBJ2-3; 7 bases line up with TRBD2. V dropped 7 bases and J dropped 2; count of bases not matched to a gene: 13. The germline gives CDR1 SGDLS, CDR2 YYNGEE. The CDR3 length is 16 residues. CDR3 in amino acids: CASHPRSGGDTDTQYF. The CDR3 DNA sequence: TGTGCCAGCCATCCGAGGTCGGGAGGCGACACAGATACGCAGTATTTT.

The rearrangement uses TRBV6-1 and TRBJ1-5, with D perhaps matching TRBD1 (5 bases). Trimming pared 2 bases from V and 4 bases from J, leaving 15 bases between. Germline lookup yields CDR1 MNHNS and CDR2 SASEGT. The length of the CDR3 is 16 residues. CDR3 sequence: CASSERGGEQNQPQHF. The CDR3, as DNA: TGTGCCAGCAGTGAAAGGGGAGGGGAGCAAAATCAGCCCCAGCATTTT.